This entry concerns a single T cell receptor (beta chain). The sample originates from a study of blood T cell repertoires in COVID-19. Germline V gene data show CDR1 as SNHLY and CDR2 as FYNNEI. J gave up 9 bases and V 7 bases, and 6 bases lay outside the gene matches. This CDR3 has 14 amino acids. The data were produced by immunoSEQ multiplex PCR, yet TCRdb's version contains in-frame clones alone and is incomplete. The sample gives 310,000 or so clones, around 87% of which show up once; roughly 1.3% is in the top ten. The V call is TRBV2, the J call TRBJ1-6; 10 nucleotides agree with TRBD1. Sample: peripheral blood. This receptor was identified in a man aged 70-80 years with acute or convalescent COVID-19. In DNA form, the CDR3 reads TGTGCCAGCAACAGGGACAGGGGAGCTTCACCCCTCCACTTT. Translated, it gives CASNRDRGASPLHF. Full variable domain (remainder filled in from reference TRBV2 and TRBJ1-6): EPEVTQTPSHQVTQMGQEVILRCVPISNHLYFYWYRQILGQKVEFLVSFYNNEISEKSEIFDDQFSVERPDGSNFTLKIRSTKLEDSAMYFCASNRDRGASPLHFGNGTRLTVT.